A selection of T cell receptor beta chains follows, all from one sample in a study of cytomegalovirus exposure and HLA in healthy donors. Sequenced by immunoSEQ multiplex PCR; TCRdb stores in-frame clones only, minus some. There are about 130,000 clones in the sample; roughly 89% occur only once, and 4% to 6.5% lies in the top ten. The specimen was PBMCs. The source of these receptors is a woman aged 30 to 39 in good health and CMV-seronegative. The CDR3 runs from the conserved cysteine through the conserved F or W. The D gene is left open where the match is weak. Part of the rows lack a size; the others show once, few, many or a class for expanded clones.

clone size: -
V gene: TRBV7-9
J gene: TRBJ1-4
CDR3 length: 16
D gene: TRBD1
CDR3 protein: CASSLGQGATNEKLFF
CDR3 DNA: TGTGCCAGCAGCTTGGGACAGGGTGCAACTAATGAAAAACTGTTTTTT

clone size: -
V gene: TRBV2
J gene: TRBJ1-1
CDR3 length: 13
D gene: -
CDR3 protein: CASRQFLNTEAFF
CDR3 DNA: TGTGCCAGCAGACAGTTCCTGAACACTGAAGCTTTCTTT

clone size: -
V gene: TRBV15
J gene: TRBJ1-2
CDR3 length: 14
D gene: TRBD1
CDR3 protein: CATSRAGQNYGYTF
CDR3 DNA: TGTGCCACCAGCAGAGCGGGACAGAACTATGGCTACACCTTC

clone size: -
V gene: TRBV27
J gene: TRBJ1-1
CDR3 length: 16
D gene: -
CDR3 protein: CASSLSGWQGGTEAFF
CDR3 DNA: TGTGCCAGCAGTTTATCCGGCTGGCAGGGCGGCACTGAAGCTTTCTTT

clone size: -
V gene: TRBV7-9
J gene: TRBJ2-5
CDR3 length: 14
D gene: -
CDR3 protein: CASTHGQGRETQYF
CDR3 DNA: TGTGCCAGCACTCATGGGCAGGGTAGGGAGACCCAGTACTTC

clone size: -
V gene: TRBV5-5
J gene: TRBJ1-1
CDR3 length: 16
D gene: -
CDR3 protein: CASSLTRARRLTEAFF
CDR3 DNA: TGTGCCAGCAGCTTGACAAGAGCCAGAAGACTCACTGAAGCTTTCTTT

clone size: -
V gene: TRBV15
J gene: TRBJ2-7
CDR3 length: 16
D gene: TRBD1
CDR3 protein: CATSRDGQGNPYEQYF
CDR3 DNA: TGTGCCACCAGCAGAGACGGACAGGGGAACCCCTACGAGCAGTACTTC

clone size: -
V gene: TRBV4-3
J gene: TRBJ2-7
CDR3 length: 16
D gene: -
CDR3 protein: CASSQDRAQSSYEQYF
CDR3 DNA: TGCGCCAGCAGCCAAGATAGAGCACAGAGCTCCTACGAGCAGTACTTC

clone size: -
V gene: TRBV6-6
J gene: TRBJ2-3
CDR3 length: 16
D gene: -
CDR3 protein: CASSSTQDYPRRTQYF
CDR3 DNA: TGTGCCAGCAGCTCCACCCAGGACTACCCACGCCGGACGCAGTATTTT

clone size: few
V gene: TRBV4-3
J gene: TRBJ2-1
CDR3 length: 20
D gene: -
CDR3 protein: CASSQEVLYNPSSSYNEQFF
CDR3 DNA: TGCGCCAGCAGCCAAGAGGTACTTTATAACCCTAGTAGCTCCTACAATGAGCAGTTCTTC

clone size: -
V gene: TRBV30
J gene: TRBJ1-2
CDR3 length: 14
D gene: -
CDR3 protein: CAWSVTGINYGYTF
CDR3 DNA: TGTGCCTGGAGTGTAACAGGGATTAACTATGGCTACACCTTC

clone size: -
V gene: TRBV28
J gene: TRBJ2-7
CDR3 length: 12
D gene: TRBD1
CDR3 protein: CASSTPTGTGHF
CDR3 DNA: TGTGCCAGCAGTACCCCCACCGGGACAGGGCACTTC

clone size: few
V gene: TRBV5-5
J gene: TRBJ2-7
CDR3 length: 15
D gene: -
CDR3 protein: CASSLGVSGAYEQYF
CDR3 DNA: TGTGCCAGCAGCTTGGGAGTTTCCGGGGCCTACGAGCAGTACTTC

clone size: -
V gene: TRBV28
J gene: TRBJ1-6
CDR3 length: 14
D gene: -
CDR3 protein: CASSLFRLGSPLHF
CDR3 DNA: TGTGCCAGCAGTTTGTTCCGGCTAGGCTCACCCCTCCACTTT

clone size: once
V gene: TRBV29-1
J gene: TRBJ2-7
CDR3 length: 13
D gene: TRBD1
CDR3 protein: CSARGQASLEQYF
CDR3 DNA: TGCAGCGCCCGGGGACAGGCCTCTCTCGAGCAGTACTTC

clone size: once
V gene: TRBV7-9
J gene: TRBJ2-3
CDR3 length: 15
D gene: -
CDR3 protein: CASSLSGYFTDTQYF
CDR3 DNA: TGTGCCAGCAGCTTAAGCGGTTACTTCACAGATACGCAGTATTTT

clone size: -
V gene: TRBV9
J gene: TRBJ1-1
CDR3 length: 14
D gene: TRBD1
CDR3 protein: CASSAGTGPTEAFF
CDR3 DNA: TGTGCCAGCAGCGCCGGGACAGGGCCCACTGAAGCTTTCTTT

clone size: few
V gene: TRBV30
J gene: TRBJ1-5
CDR3 length: 13
D gene: -
CDR3 protein: CAWSQGLDQPQHF
CDR3 DNA: TGTGCCTGGAGTCAGGGGCTTGATCAGCCCCAGCATTTT

clone size: -
V gene: TRBV19
J gene: TRBJ2-1
CDR3 length: 14
D gene: -
CDR3 protein: CASSIGSGFDEQFF
CDR3 DNA: TGTGCCAGTAGTATCGGATCGGGGTTTGATGAGCAGTTCTTC

clone size: -
V gene: TRBV7-8
J gene: TRBJ2-3
CDR3 length: 16
D gene: -
CDR3 protein: CASSLGWWGRKDTQYF
CDR3 DNA: TGTGCCAGCAGCTTAGGTTGGTGGGGGCGAAAGGATACGCAGTATTTT

clone size: -
V gene: TRBV28
J gene: TRBJ2-4
CDR3 length: 15
D gene: -
CDR3 protein: CASSADLTAKNIQYF
CDR3 DNA: TGTGCCAGCAGTGCGGACTTAACGGCCAAAAACATTCAGTACTTC

clone size: -
V gene: TRBV19
J gene: TRBJ2-7
CDR3 length: 14
D gene: TRBD1
CDR3 protein: CASSRQGNLYEQYF
CDR3 DNA: TGTGCCAGTAGCAGACAGGGGAATCTCTACGAGCAGTACTTC

clone size: -
V gene: TRBV28
J gene: TRBJ2-7
CDR3 length: 15
D gene: TRBD1
CDR3 protein: CASSQYTGGLGEQYF
CDR3 DNA: TGTGCCAGCAGTCAGTACACAGGGGGCCTTGGCGAGCAGTACTTC

clone size: -
V gene: TRBV5-1
J gene: TRBJ1-4
CDR3 length: 14
D gene: -
CDR3 protein: CASSLGQTNEKLFF
CDR3 DNA: TGCGCCAGCAGCTTGGGACAGACGAATGAAAAACTGTTTTTT

clone size: -
V gene: TRBV4-1
J gene: TRBJ2-7
CDR3 length: 13
D gene: -
CDR3 protein: CASSQTGLGEQYF
CDR3 DNA: TGCGCCAGCAGCCAAACAGGGTTGGGCGAGCAGTACTTC

clone size: few
V gene: TRBV29-1
J gene: TRBJ2-3
CDR3 length: 14
D gene: TRBD2
CDR3 protein: CSLLAGGLTDTQYF
CDR3 DNA: TGCAGCCTACTAGCGGGAGGACTCACAGATACGCAGTATTTT

clone size: -
V gene: TRBV29-1
J gene: TRBJ2-3
CDR3 length: 13
D gene: -
CDR3 protein: CSVDALAADTQYF
CDR3 DNA: TGCAGCGTTGATGCCCTAGCTGCAGATACGCAGTATTTT

clone size: -
V gene: TRBV28
J gene: TRBJ1-4
CDR3 length: 18
D gene: -
CDR3 protein: CASSLSWWGQGSNEKLFF
CDR3 DNA: TGTGCCAGCAGTTTATCGTGGTGGGGGCAGGGGAGTAATGAAAAACTGTTTTTT

clone size: -
V gene: TRBV19
J gene: TRBJ1-6
CDR3 length: 17
D gene: TRBD1
CDR3 protein: CASSMVAGGVYNSPLHF
CDR3 DNA: TGTGCCAGTAGTATGGTGGCAGGGGGCGTCTATAATTCACCCCTCCACTTT

clone size: once
V gene: TRBV4-3
J gene: TRBJ2-7
CDR3 length: 14
D gene: TRBD2
CDR3 protein: CASSQDNSGDEQYF
CDR3 DNA: TGCGCCAGCAGCCAAGATAATAGCGGGGACGAGCAGTACTTC

clone size: -
V gene: TRBV28
J gene: TRBJ1-1
CDR3 length: 12
D gene: -
CDR3 protein: CASSFMNTEAFF
CDR3 DNA: TGTGCCAGCAGTTTTATGAACACTGAAGCTTTCTTT

clone size: -
V gene: TRBV30
J gene: TRBJ1-4
CDR3 length: 15
D gene: TRBD1
CDR3 protein: CAGDREYSTNEKLFF
CDR3 DNA: TGTGCCGGAGACAGGGAGTACTCAACTAATGAAAAACTGTTTTTT

clone size: -
V gene: TRBV28
J gene: TRBJ2-3
CDR3 length: 14
D gene: -
CDR3 protein: CASSLWTRGDTQYF
CDR3 DNA: TGTGCCAGCAGTTTATGGACCCGGGGAGATACGCAGTATTTT

clone size: medium-sized
V gene: TRBV19
J gene: TRBJ2-1
CDR3 length: 15
D gene: TRBD2
CDR3 protein: CASSISLAVYNEQFF
CDR3 DNA: TGTGCCAGTAGTATTAGTCTAGCGGTATACAATGAGCAGTTCTTC

clone size: -
V gene: TRBV5-1
J gene: TRBJ2-2
CDR3 length: 17
D gene: TRBD1
CDR3 protein: CASSFGIGQGGAGELFF
CDR3 DNA: TGCGCCAGCAGCTTTGGGATTGGACAGGGAGGCGCCGGGGAGCTGTTTTTT

clone size: -
V gene: TRBV18
J gene: TRBJ1-1
CDR3 length: 16
D gene: -
CDR3 protein: CASSPGRRGAVTEAFF
CDR3 DNA: TGTGCCAGCTCACCGGGGAGGAGAGGGGCAGTCACTGAAGCTTTCTTT

clone size: -
V gene: TRBV7-8
J gene: TRBJ1-3
CDR3 length: 16
D gene: TRBD1
CDR3 protein: CASSRGQVYSGNTIYF
CDR3 DNA: TGTGCCAGCAGCAGGGGACAGGTCTACTCTGGAAACACCATATATTTT

clone size: -
V gene: TRBV7-3
J gene: TRBJ2-4
CDR3 length: 19
D gene: TRBD2
CDR3 protein: CAHLWSKTSGFLSKNIQYF
CDR3 DNA: TGTGCCCATCTGTGGTCCAAGACTAGCGGGTTTCTGAGTAAAAACATTCAGTACTTC

clone size: -
V gene: TRBV4-3
J gene: TRBJ2-1
CDR3 length: 16
D gene: TRBD2
CDR3 protein: CASSQGLAGGPGEQFF
CDR3 DNA: TGCGCCAGCAGCCAAGGCCTAGCGGGGGGGCCAGGGGAGCAGTTCTTC

clone size: once
V gene: TRBV7-9
J gene: TRBJ2-5
CDR3 length: 16
D gene: TRBD2
CDR3 protein: CASSLGGTSTQETQYF
CDR3 DNA: TGTGCCAGCAGCTTAGGGGGGACTAGCACACAAGAGACCCAGTACTTC

clone size: -
V gene: TRBV7-3
J gene: TRBJ2-1
CDR3 length: 16
D gene: TRBD2
CDR3 protein: CASSSLGTSGRYEQFF
CDR3 DNA: TGTGCCAGCAGCTCCCTTGGGACTAGCGGGAGGTATGAGCAGTTCTTC

clone size: once
V gene: TRBV7-9
J gene: TRBJ1-2
CDR3 length: 14
D gene: TRBD1
CDR3 protein: CASSLSGGMYGYTF
CDR3 DNA: TGTGCCAGCAGCTTATCAGGGGGGATGTATGGCTACACCTTC

clone size: -
V gene: TRBV5-8
J gene: TRBJ2-7
CDR3 length: 16
D gene: TRBD2
CDR3 protein: CASSPWGGRISYEQYF
CDR3 DNA: TGTGCCAGCAGCCCCTGGGGCGGGAGGATATCCTACGAGCAGTACTTC

clone size: -
V gene: TRBV11-2
J gene: TRBJ1-1
CDR3 length: 14
D gene: TRBD1
CDR3 protein: CASSIQGINTEAFF
CDR3 DNA: TGTGCCAGCAGCATACAGGGGATAAACACTGAAGCTTTCTTT

clone size: -
V gene: TRBV29-1
J gene: TRBJ1-1
CDR3 length: 11
D gene: -
CDR3 protein: CSVAVNTEAFF
CDR3 DNA: TGCAGCGTTGCAGTGAACACTGAAGCTTTCTTT

clone size: -
V gene: TRBV11-2
J gene: TRBJ1-2
CDR3 length: 13
D gene: -
CDR3 protein: CASSSLSFYGYTF
CDR3 DNA: TGTGCCAGCAGCTCCCTCAGTTTCTATGGCTACACCTTC

clone size: once
V gene: TRBV6-1
J gene: TRBJ2-3
CDR3 length: 14
D gene: -
CDR3 protein: CASSERTADGTQYF
CDR3 DNA: TGTGCCAGCAGTGAAAGGACTGCAGATGGAACGCAGTATTTT

clone size: -
V gene: TRBV7-2
J gene: TRBJ2-3
CDR3 length: 15
D gene: TRBD1
CDR3 protein: CASNNPGQGTDTQYF
CDR3 DNA: TGTGCCAGTAATAATCCGGGACAGGGAACAGATACGCAGTATTTT

clone size: -
V gene: TRBV28
J gene: TRBJ2-4
CDR3 length: 14
D gene: TRBD1
CDR3 protein: CASSLRQGLNIQYF
CDR3 DNA: TGTGCCAGCAGTTTAAGACAGGGTCTAAACATTCAGTACTTC

clone size: -
V gene: TRBV7-2
J gene: TRBJ2-1
CDR3 length: 17
D gene: TRBD2
CDR3 protein: CASIKNRGLLTYNEQFF
CDR3 DNA: TGTGCCAGCATCAAAAACCGGGGACTACTAACCTACAATGAGCAGTTCTTC

clone size: -
V gene: TRBV30
J gene: TRBJ1-3
CDR3 length: 14
D gene: -
CDR3 protein: CAWSAGITGNTIYF
CDR3 DNA: TGTGCCTGGAGTGCGGGGATAACTGGAAACACCATATATTTT

clone size: -
V gene: TRBV30
J gene: TRBJ1-4
CDR3 length: 15
D gene: TRBD1
CDR3 protein: CAWSVQGTGYEKLFF
CDR3 DNA: TGTGCCTGGAGTGTACAAGGGACAGGGTATGAAAAACTGTTTTTT

clone size: -
V gene: TRBV2
J gene: TRBJ2-1
CDR3 length: 15
D gene: TRBD2
CDR3 protein: CASSVRGGLRNEQFF
CDR3 DNA: TGTGCCAGCAGTGTACGGGGGGGCCTCCGGAATGAGCAGTTCTTC